This T cell receptor beta chain was obtained from a study of blood T cell repertoires in COVID-19. In the study overall: Researchers got acute and convalescent COVID-19 samples from the United States, Italy and Spain. Sample material is recorded as cDNA or gDNA derived from T cells, B-cell-depleted T cells, or PBMCs.

Under the authors' procedure: Estimation of nucleated cell counts relied on the amplification of reference gene primers. Clones were sequenced by immunoSEQ multiplex PCR, and TCRdb holds only the in-frame ones, with some missing. Clone size and V and J calls were adopted from that table, with D and trimming inferred from the DNA. The sample lists about 170,000 clones; 83% were seen once. This CDR3 has 15 amino acids. Per the germline V gene, CDR1 is LNHDA and CDR2 is SQIVND (reference sequence). Trimming removed 0 bases at V and 1 base at J, with 9 bases between. J is TRBJ1-1 and V is TRBV19; D is uncertain. Sequencing input: peripheral blood. This clonotype was obtained from a woman older than 75 with acute or convalescent COVID-19. The CDR3 DNA reads as TGTGCCAGTAGTATAGATGGCGGGTCGAACACTGAAGCTTTCTTT. Its translation: CASSIDGGSNTEAFF. The complete variable domain, with remaining parts taken from reference TRBV19 and TRBJ1-1, reads DGGITQSPKYLFRKEGQNVTLSCEQNLNHDAMYWYRQDPGQGLRLIYYSQIVNDFQKGDIAEGYSVSREKKESFPLTVTSAQKNPTAFYLCASSIDGGSNTEAFFGQGTRLTVV.